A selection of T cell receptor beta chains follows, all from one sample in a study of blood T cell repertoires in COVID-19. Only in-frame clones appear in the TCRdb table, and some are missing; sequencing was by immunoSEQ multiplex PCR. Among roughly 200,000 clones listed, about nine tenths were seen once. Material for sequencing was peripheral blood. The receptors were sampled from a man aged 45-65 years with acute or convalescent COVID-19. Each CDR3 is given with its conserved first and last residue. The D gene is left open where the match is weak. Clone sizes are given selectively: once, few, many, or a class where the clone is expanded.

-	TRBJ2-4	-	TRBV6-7	CASSETQQPLAKNIQYF	TGTGCCAGCAGTGAAACACAGCAACCTCTAGCCAAAAACATTCAGTACTTC
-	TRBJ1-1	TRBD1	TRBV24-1	CATSDTTGTEAFF	TGTGCCACCAGTGATACGACAGGGACTGAAGCTTTCTTT
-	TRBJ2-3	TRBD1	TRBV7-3	CASSLGTGRTDTQYF	TGTGCCAGCAGCCTGGGGACAGGGCGGACAGATACGCAGTATTTT
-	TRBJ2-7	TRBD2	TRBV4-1	CASSQESGTSAYEQYF	TGCGCCAGCAGCCAAGAATCCGGGACTAGCGCTTACGAGCAGTACTTC
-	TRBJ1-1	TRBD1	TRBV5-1	CASSETGLNTEAFF	TGCGCCAGCAGCGAGACAGGGTTGAACACTGAAGCTTTCTTT
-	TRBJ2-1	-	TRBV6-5	CASRRTYNEQFF	TGTGCCAGCAGGCGAACCTACAATGAGCAGTTCTTC
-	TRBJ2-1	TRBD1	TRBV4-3	CASSLWTGTYNEQFF	TGCGCCAGCAGCCTCTGGACAGGAACCTACAATGAGCAGTTCTTC
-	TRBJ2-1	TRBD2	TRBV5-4	CASSGGTSGGIDEQFF	TGTGCCAGCAGCGGAGGGACTAGCGGGGGGATCGATGAGCAGTTCTTC
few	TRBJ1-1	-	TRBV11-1	CASSLVGGQATEAFF	TGTGCCAGCAGCTTAGTGGGAGGGCAGGCCACTGAAGCTTTCTTT
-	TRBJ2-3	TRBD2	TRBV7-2	CASSPGISGRTDTQYF	TGTGCCAGCAGCCCAGGGATTAGCGGGCGCACAGATACGCAGTATTTT
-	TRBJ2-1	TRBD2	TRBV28	CASGTSGNNEQFF	TGTGCCAGCGGGACTAGCGGGAACAATGAGCAGTTCTTC
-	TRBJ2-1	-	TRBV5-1	CASSSSGANEQFF	TGCGCCAGCAGCTCTAGTGGGGCCAATGAGCAGTTCTTC
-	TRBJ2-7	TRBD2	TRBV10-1	CASGGEGPYEQYF	TGCGCCAGCGGAGGGGAGGGCCCCTACGAGCAGTACTTC
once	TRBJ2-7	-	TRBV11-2	CASSFMPGYEQYF	TGTGCCAGCAGCTTCATGCCGGGATACGAGCAGTACTTC
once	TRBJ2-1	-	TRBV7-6	CASSQPVREVGNEQFF	TGTGCCAGCAGCCAGCCCGTCAGGGAAGTAGGTAATGAGCAGTTCTTC
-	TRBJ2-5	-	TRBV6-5	CATGAGRQETQYF	TGTGCCACCGGGGCGGGGCGACAAGAGACCCAGTACTTC
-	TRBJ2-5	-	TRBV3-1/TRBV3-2	CASSQDGASRGWDQETQYF	TGTGCCAGCAGCCAAGATGGGGCTAGCCGGGGGTGGGACCAAGAGACCCAGTACTTC
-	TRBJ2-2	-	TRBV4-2	CASSQRGVNTGELFF	TGTGCCAGCAGCCAACGAGGAGTGAACACCGGGGAGCTGTTTTTT
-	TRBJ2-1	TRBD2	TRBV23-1	CASSQFSLGLRPGNEQFF	TGCGCCAGCAGTCAATTTTCCCTGGGACTAAGGCCGGGCAATGAGCAGTTCTTC
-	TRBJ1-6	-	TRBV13	CASSFTGSVYNSPLHF	TGTGCCAGCAGCTTCACAGGTTCTGTCTATAATTCACCCCTCCACTTT
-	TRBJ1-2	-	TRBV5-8	CASSLGGSYGYTF	TGTGCCAGCAGCTTGGGAGGAAGCTATGGCTACACCTTC
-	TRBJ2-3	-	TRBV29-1	CSVEYLAKTGTDTQYF	TGCAGCGTTGAATATCTAGCGAAGACCGGCACAGATACGCAGTATTTT
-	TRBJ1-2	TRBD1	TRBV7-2	CASSQDRGYGYTF	TGTGCCAGCAGCCAGGACAGGGGCTATGGCTACACCTTC
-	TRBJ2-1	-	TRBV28	CASSLEIPYNEQFF	TGTGCCAGCAGTTTGGAGATACCTTACAATGAGCAGTTCTTC
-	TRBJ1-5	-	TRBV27	CASSLAAGSQPQHF	TGTGCCAGCAGTTTAGCGGCAGGGTCCCAGCCCCAGCATTTT
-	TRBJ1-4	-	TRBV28	CASSPAPGLAGINEKLFF	TGTGCCAGCAGCCCGGCCCCGGGCTTGGCGGGGATTAATGAAAAACTGTTTTTT
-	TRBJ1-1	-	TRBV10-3	CAITRSGDTEAFF	TGTGCCATCACCAGATCAGGGGACACTGAAGCTTTCTTT
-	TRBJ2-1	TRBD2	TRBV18	CASSPLTSGSSYNEQFF	TGTGCCAGCTCACCACTGACTAGCGGGAGCTCCTACAATGAGCAGTTCTTC
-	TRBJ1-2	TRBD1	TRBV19	CASSSRTGVYGYTF	TGTGCCAGTAGTTCCCGGACAGGGGTCTATGGCTACACCTTC
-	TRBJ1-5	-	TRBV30	CAWSPTGDQPQHF	TGTGCCTGGAGTCCTACGGGGGATCAGCCCCAGCATTTT
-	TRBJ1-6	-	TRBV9	CASSGQSNSPLHF	TGTGCCAGCAGCGGCCAGTCGAATTCACCCCTCCACTTT
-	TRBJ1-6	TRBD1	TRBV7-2	CASSTRDSFSSPLHF	TGTGCCAGCAGCACCCGGGACAGCTTTTCGTCACCCCTCCACTTT
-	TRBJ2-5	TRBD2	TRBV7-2	CASSLALAVKETQYF	TGTGCCAGCAGCTTAGCGCTAGCGGTCAAGGAGACCCAGTACTTC
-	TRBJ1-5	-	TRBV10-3	CAISDGQNQPQHF	TGTGCCATCAGTGATGGGCAGAATCAGCCCCAGCATTTT
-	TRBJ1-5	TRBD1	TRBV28	CASSITGTGNNQPQHF	TGTGCCAGCAGTATAACAGGGACAGGGAACAATCAGCCCCAGCATTTT
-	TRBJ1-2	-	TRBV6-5	CASNTWAHNYGYTF	TGTGCCAGCAATACTTGGGCACATAACTATGGCTACACCTTC
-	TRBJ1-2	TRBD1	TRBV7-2	CASRQRQGLVAGYTF	TGTGCCAGCAGACAAAGACAGGGTCTGGTTGCTGGCTACACCTTC
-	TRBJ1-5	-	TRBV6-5	CASRGQGHQPQHF	TGTGCCAGCAGAGGGCAGGGACACCAGCCCCAGCATTTT
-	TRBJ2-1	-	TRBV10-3	CAISEDGSYDEQFF	TGTGCCATCAGTGAGGACGGGAGTTACGATGAGCAGTTCTTC
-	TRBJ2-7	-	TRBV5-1	CASSSRTNSYEQYF	TGCGCCAGCAGCTCCCGGACTAACTCCTACGAGCAGTACTTC
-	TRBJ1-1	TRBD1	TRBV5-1	CASSSRDRAPEAFF	TGCGCCAGCAGCTCCCGGGACAGGGCCCCTGAAGCTTTCTTT
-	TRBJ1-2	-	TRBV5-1	CASSLGTDQYGYTF	TGCGCCAGCAGCTTGGGGACAGACCAATATGGCTACACCTTC
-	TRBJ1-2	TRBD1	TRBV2	CASSEAQTGDVYGYTF	TGTGCCAGCAGTGAAGCGCAGACAGGGGATGTCTATGGCTACACCTTC
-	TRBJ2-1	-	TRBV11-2	CASSLKGEYDNEQFF	TGTGCCAGCAGCTTAAAAGGGGAATACGACAATGAGCAGTTCTTC
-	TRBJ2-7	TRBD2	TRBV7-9	CASSLKRGEDSYEQYF	TGTGCCAGCAGCTTAAAGCGGGGGGAGGACTCCTACGAGCAGTACTTC
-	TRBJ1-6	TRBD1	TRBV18	CASSPRQGSYNSPLHF	TGTGCCAGCTCACCCCGACAGGGTTCCTATAATTCACCCCTCCACTTT
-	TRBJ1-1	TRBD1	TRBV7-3	CASGTGDNTEAFF	TGTGCCAGTGGGACAGGGGATAACACTGAAGCTTTCTTT
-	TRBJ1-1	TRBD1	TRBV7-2	CASSLGQGANTEAFF	TGTGCCAGCAGCTTAGGGCAGGGGGCGAACACTGAAGCTTTCTTT
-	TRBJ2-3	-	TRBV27	CASSSRRSDTQYF	TGTGCCAGCTCTAGCCGGCGGTCAGATACGCAGTATTTT
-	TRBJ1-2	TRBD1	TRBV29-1	CSVEGGQGNNIGYTF	TGCAGCGTTGAAGGGGGACAGGGCAATAATATCGGCTACACCTTC
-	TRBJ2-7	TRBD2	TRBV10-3	CAIRGTSGRQYF	TGTGCCATCAGGGGGACTAGCGGGAGGCAGTACTTC
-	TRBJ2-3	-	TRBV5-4	CASSLEGLPTDTQYF	TGTGCCAGCAGCTTGGAGGGACTTCCCACAGATACGCAGTATTTT
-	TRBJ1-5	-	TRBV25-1	CASSEYGSQPQHF	TGTGCCAGCAGTGAATATGGGAGTCAGCCCCAGCATTTT